The following is a T cell receptor beta chain sequence with its context. Authors' methods: Amplifying reference gene primers gave estimates of nucleated cell counts. The protocol was immunoSEQ multiplex PCR, while the TCRdb copy is restricted to in-frame clones and leaves out a portion. The V and J calls and clone size were taken over from that table, and D and trimming were inferred from the DNA. This sample has 150,000 or so clones; roughly 78% occur once, and the top ten carry under 2%. V lost 6 bases and J lost 8, with 22 bases in between. Germline-derived CDR1 and CDR2 are MNHEY and SVGAGI. The CDR3 covers 15 residues. The data were obtained in a study of blood T cell repertoires in COVID-19. Study-level information: Collection of acute and convalescent COVID-19 samples took place in the United States, Italy and Spain. Sources were T cells, B-cell-depleted T cells, or PBMCs; the material itself was cDNA or gDNA.

This receptor was taken from a man at least 80 years old with acute or convalescent COVID-19. The chain joins TRBV6-5 to TRBJ1-2; perhaps TRBD1 as D (5 bases). Sequencing was done on a sample of peripheral blood. CDR3 nucleotide sequence: TGTGCCAGCAGCTCGTCAAACGAGCCAGGGAACGGCTACACCTTC. Translating gives CASSSSNEPGNGYTF.